A single sample gave rise to the 21 T cell receptor beta chains below, sequenced in a study of blood T cells in healthy people across ages. Alongside a J-beta primer mix, a sample-barcoded 5' primer served in a second PCR lasting about 7 to 11 cycles. TCRdb passed the 5' RACE reads through MiXCR, listing each CDR3 protein once. The sample yields about 1,800,000 distinct CDR3 sequences, approximately 28% seen once. Sequencing was carried out using blood. Receptor source: a woman in her thirties in good health.

This clonotype has a handful of counts. CDR3 amino acids: CATSREDRGLNDQPQHF. CDR3 coding DNA: TGTGCCACCAGCAGAGAGGACAGGGGGCTAAACGATCAGCCCCAGCATTTT. The chain combines TRBV15 with TRBJ1-5, with TRBD1 identical over 11 bases. The CDR3 length is 17 residues. Germline-derived CDR1 and CDR2 are LNHNV and YYDKDF (reference sequence). The V and J ends lost 0 bases and 5 bases, in that order; junction bases with no gene match: 6.

The V call is TRBV20-1, the J call TRBJ1-1, with D perhaps TRBD1 (5 bases). This CDR3 has 14 amino acids. V was pared by 4 bases and J by 0 bases, with 12 bases between. CDR1 is DFQATT, CDR2 SNEGSKA, per germline (reference sequence). DNA for the CDR3: TGCAGTGCTACGGACGACAGCATGAACACTGAAGCTTTCTTT. Translated, it gives CSATDDSMNTEAFF.

The rearrangement uses TRBV7-2 and TRBJ2-7; D perhaps matches TRBD1 (5 bases). This CDR3 region has 14 residues. Trimming took off 5 bases at V and 6 bases at J, with 17 bases between the two ends. The germline gives CDR1 SGHTA, CDR2 FQGNSA. CDR3 in DNA: TGTGCCAGCAGCCAGGGCCTGCAATCGGGCGAGCAGTACTTC. Translation: CASSQGLQSGEQYF.

On this clonotype: A much larger clone is a single base away; this may be a read error. The chain recombines TRBV12-3 or TRBV12-4 with TRBJ1-6; tentatively, D is TRBD1 (5 bases). The V gene lost 8 bases and the J gene lost 0 bases, with 8 bases spanning the gap. The CDR3 has 14 amino acids. The CDR3 spells CASWGSSYNSPLHF. CDR3 sequence (DNA): TGTGCCAGCTGGGGGAGCTCCTATAATTCACCCCTCCACTTT.

The rearrangement uses TRBV11-2 and TRBJ2-3, with D possibly being TRBD2 (6 bases). V was pared by 8 bases and J by 4 bases, with 13 bases between. The CDR3 sequence is 13 residues long. Germline V lookup: CDR1 SGHAT, CDR2 FQNNGV. CDR3 DNA sequence: TGTGCCAGCCGGGAGATGGTCGCAGATACGCAGTATTTT. It translates to CASREMVADTQYF.

This clonotype was recorded many times. The V gene is TRBV7-2, the J gene TRBJ1-2; D may be TRBD1 (5 bases). V shed 7 bases and J shed 5 bases, with 17 bases lying between them. Per germline, CDR1 SGHTA and CDR2 FQGNSA. This CDR3 region has 14 residues. The CDR3 spells CASNSSPGEYGYTF. The CDR3 DNA reads TGTGCCAGCAACTCCTCCCCGGGGGAATATGGCTACACCTTC.

As to this clonotype: Lacking the conserved final phenylalanine or tryptophan, this CDR3 likely reflects a read error. The rearrangement links TRBV10-2 to TRBJ2-1, with no clear D. Germline V gene lookup returns CDR1 WSHSY and CDR2 SAAADI. This CDR3 comprises 15 residues. The germline V and J ends were trimmed by 2 bases and 9 bases, with 17 bases remaining between them. DNA for the CDR3: TGCGCCAGCAGTGAGGGCCTCATAAGGGTTAGTGAGCAGTTCTCC. Protein product: CASSEGLIRVSEQFS.

This clonotype was recorded at least ten times. The junction differs from germline at one of its ends, possibly a read error. J is TRBJ2-7 and V is TRBV12-3 or TRBV12-4, with D tentatively TRBD1 (6 bases). The CDR3 runs to 12 residues. CDR3 sequence (DNA): TGTGCCAGCAGCTTAGAGGGGGTCGAGCAGTACTTC. Protein sequence: CASSLEGVEQYF.

This clonotype occurred a few times. This chain connects TRBV5-1 to TRBJ1-1; TRBD1 might be the D (6 bases). The CDR3 covers 13 residues. The V end lost 5 bases, the J end lost 4 bases, and 12 bases lay between the germline ends. Germline loops: CDR1 SGHRS, CDR2 YFSETQ. The CDR3 sequence is CASSSAGATEAFF. Written as DNA, the CDR3 is TGCGCCAGCAGTTCTGCAGGGGCCACTGAAGCTTTCTTT.

This clonotype occurred once. The rearrangement links TRBV12-3 or TRBV12-4 to TRBJ2-3, with D perhaps TRBD2 (6 bases). The CDR3 has 14 residues. V lost 4 bases to trimming and J lost 2 bases, with 10 bases between them. CDR3 protein: CASSCRGYTDTQYF. CDR3 DNA sequence: TGTGCCAGCAGTTGTCGGGGGTACACAGATACGCAGTATTTT.

The V call is TRBV9, the J call TRBJ2-1, with TRBD1 identical over 9 bases. Germline V gene lookup returns CDR1 SGDLS and CDR2 YYNGEE. CDR3 size: 15 residues. V trimming: 0 bases; J trimming: 5 bases; junction bases outside the gene matches: 3. CDR3 nucleotides: TGTGCCAGCAGCGTAGCCGGACAGGGGAACAATGAGCAGTTCTTC. Protein: CASSVAGQGNNEQFF.

This chain connects TRBV7-9 to TRBJ1-3; D ambiguous. V was trimmed by 4 bases and J by 5 bases, leaving 6 bases between them. The CDR3 is 12 residues long. Germline CDR1 SEHNR, CDR2 FQNEAQ (reference sequence). The CDR3 region has the DNA TGTGCCAGCAGCTCCCTCCGAAACACCATATATTTT. Translation: CASSSLRNTIYF.

CDR3: CSLSAWGITDTQYF. CDR3 DNA: TGCAGCCTCAGTGCGTGGGGTATCACAGATACGCAGTATTTT. The chain uses TRBV20-1 and TRBJ2-3; D ambiguous. CDR1 DFQATT and CDR2 SNEGSKA come from the germline V gene (reference sequence). CDR3 length: 14 residues.

This clonotype was seen more than once but under ten times. The genes are TRBV12-3 or TRBV12-4 and TRBJ1-5, with 9 bases lining up with TRBD1. This CDR3 region has 14 residues. Trimming removed 7 bases from V and 5 bases from J; junction bases left unmatched: 6. The CDR3 DNA reads TGTGCCAGCACCCCGACAGGGGGTGATCAGCCCCAGCATTTT. This encodes CASTPTGGDQPQHF.

The V and J genes are TRBV30 and TRBJ2-7; D unclear. V gave up 2 bases and J gave up 3 bases, with 11 bases separating them. The CDR3 spans 13 residues. Germline V lookup: CDR1 GTSNPN, CDR2 SVGIG (reference sequence). This CDR3 is CAWSFSDCYEQYF. CDR3 nucleotides: TGTGCCTGGAGTTTTTCAGACTGCTACGAGCAGTACTTC.

This clonotype has more than one count but fewer than ten. The chain combines TRBV4-1 with TRBJ2-1; TRBD2 matches at 13 bases. This CDR3 spans 17 amino acids. The germline V gene encodes CDR1 MGHRA and CDR2 YSYEKL. V dropped 0 bases and J dropped 9; count of bases not matched to a gene: 8. The CDR3 region has the DNA TGCGCCAGCAGCCAAGAAACTAGCGGGGGGGTAGAGGGTGAGCAGTTCTTC. As protein: CASSQETSGGVEGEQFF.

This clonotype was picked up a small number of times. The chain links TRBV20-1 to TRBJ1-2; 8 positions agree with TRBD1. Per the germline V gene, CDR1 is DFQATT and CDR2 is SNEGSKA (reference sequence). There are 15 residues in the CDR3. V shed 5 bases and J 7 bases; nucleotides not matched to a gene: 15. This CDR3 is CSAYQRTGFWVGYTF. The CDR3 DNA follows: TGCAGTGCTTACCAACGGACAGGGTTTTGGGTTGGCTACACCTTC.

This clonotype was detected a few times. The rearrangement joins TRBV24-1 to TRBJ1-4; 8 bases agree with TRBD1. Germline V lookup: CDR1 KGHDR, CDR2 SFDVKD. CDR3 length: 14 residues. V lost 6 bases and J lost 5; bases outside the gene matches: 4. CDR3 amino acids: CATSKTGANEKLFF. Here the CDR3 DNA reads TGTGCCACCAGTAAGACAGGGGCGAATGAAAAACTGTTTTTT.

The chain links TRBV29-1 to TRBJ2-5; no reliable D call. V lost 7 bases and J 0 bases, leaving 12 bases between the germline ends. Germline CDR1 reads SQVTM; CDR2 reads ANQGSEA. This CDR3 spans 13 amino acids. The CDR3 region has the DNA TGCAGCGCCGAACCTCGGTACCAAGAGACCCAGTACTTC. Amino acid sequence: CSAEPRYQETQYF.

The J gene is TRBJ2-1, the V gene TRBV5-1; 7 bases are shared with TRBD1. The CDR3 runs to 15 residues. Germline loops: CDR1 SGHRS, CDR2 YFSETQ. V trimming: 2 bases; J trimming: 2 bases; junction bases outside the gene matches: 4. CDR3 bases: TGCGCCAGCAGCTTCCGGGACAGTGCCTACAATGAGCAGTTCTTC. It encodes CASSFRDSAYNEQFF.

This clonotype was picked up many times. V gene TRBV4-1 combines with J gene TRBJ2-7; 8 nucleotides align to TRBD2. Germline CDR1 and CDR2: MGHRA and YSYEKL. The J segment lost 2 bases and the V segment lost 5 bases, leaving 8 bases of the junction unmatched. The CDR3 has 15 residues. CDR3 DNA sequence: TGCGCCAGCAGCTCAGGAGCGGGAGCTCCCTACGAGCAGTACTTC. Translated: CASSSGAGAPYEQYF.